This passage covers 15 T cell receptor beta chains from one sample sequenced in a study of shared clonotypes between healthy human individuals. The table came from immunoSEQ multiplex PCR; TCRdb's copy has only in-frame clones and leaves some out. The sample carries about 490,000 clones, 76% recorded once. The sequenced sample consisted of PBMCs. The origin of the receptors is a woman in her forties in good health. Some clones in this sample may be carry-over from other donors' samples.

V gene TRBV7-9 combines with J gene TRBJ2-7, with D possibly TRBD2 on 6 matching bases. CDR1 is SEHNR, CDR2 FQNEAQ, per germline (reference sequence). The CDR3 is made up of 16 amino acids. Trimming took 4 bases from V and 2 from J, leaving 18 bases between them. This CDR3 is CASSYRGIGKAYEQYF. CDR3 nucleotides: TGTGCCAGCAGCTACCGGGGGATAGGGAAAGCCTACGAGCAGTACTTC.

The chain links TRBV28 to TRBJ2-1, with 7 bases identical to TRBD2. The CDR3 contains 15 residues. Germline values: CDR1 MDHEN, CDR2 SYDVKM. Trimming removed 5 bases from V and 2 bases from J; junction bases left unmatched: 6. CDR3 sequence reads: CASSPGLVAYNEQFF. DNA of the CDR3: TGTGCCAGCAGTCCCGGACTAGTCGCCTACAATGAGCAGTTCTTC.

This clone was observed a few times. V and J are TRBV2 and TRBJ1-2; 7 bases fit TRBD1. V dropped 1 base and J dropped 7; count of bases not matched to a gene: 6. CDR1 is SNHLY, CDR2 FYNNEI, per germline. This CDR3 has 14 amino acids. The CDR3 loop is CASSEEAGGFGYTF. As DNA, the CDR3 is TGTGCCAGCAGTGAAGAGGCAGGGGGTTTTGGCTACACCTTC. Drawing the rest from reference TRBV2 and TRBJ1-2, the complete variable domain is EPEVTQTPSHQVTQMGQEVILRCVPISNHLYFYWYRQILGQKVEFLVSFYNNEISEKSEIFDDQFSVERPDGSNFTLKIRSTKLEDSAMYFCASSEEAGGFGYTFGSGTRLTVV.

The chain is built from TRBV4-1 and TRBJ2-1; D may be TRBD1 (5 bases). CDR3 length: 15 amino acids. Germline CDR1 is MGHRA and CDR2 is YSYEKL. With 8 bases removed from V and 9 bases from J, the gap between germline ends came to 23 bases. Here the CDR3 reads CASRVVGAEGGEQFF. The CDR3, as DNA: TGCGCCAGCCGCGTTGTAGGGGCGGAAGGCGGTGAGCAGTTCTTC.

On this clone: This may be a read error: a much more frequent sequence differs by one nucleotide. The V and J genes are TRBV6-6 and TRBJ2-2; a possible D gene is TRBD1 (6 bases). The CDR3 extends over 15 amino acids. Germline V gene lookup returns CDR1 MNHNY and CDR2 SVGAGI (reference sequence). CDR3 sequence reads: CTSRPQGSGTGELFF. Here the CDR3 DNA reads TGTACCAGCAGGCCACAGGGTTCGGGTACCGGGGAGCTGTTTTTT.

The chain links TRBV28 to TRBJ2-6, with TRBD1 as a possible D gene (5 bases). The CDR3 covers 16 residues. CDR1 and CDR2 from the germline V gene are MDHEN and SYDVKM. Trimming took off 8 bases at V and 1 base at J, with 15 bases between the two ends. CDR3 bases: TGTGCCAGCGCCAGGGCCTCGTCATCTGGGGCCAACGTCCTGACTTTC. It codes for CASARASSSGANVLTF.

V is TRBV28 and J is TRBJ2-3; TRBD2 is a possible D gene (5 bases). V was cut by 6 bases and J by 2 bases, with 21 bases left in between. The CDR3 has 17 residues. Looked up from germline, CDR1 is MDHEN and CDR2 is SYDVKM. As DNA, the CDR3 is TGTGCCAGCAGCCCCCGGGATCACTCCACATTCACAGATACGCAGTATTTT. It yields the protein CASSPRDHSTFTDTQYF.

CDR3 bases: TGTGCCAGCAGCTCCCTAGCGGGAAGGGTGGAAGATACGCAGTATTTT. It yields the protein CASSSLAGRVEDTQYF. The rearrangement uses TRBV7-9 and TRBJ2-3, with TRBD2 matching 9 bases. There are 16 residues in the CDR3. Germline V gene data show CDR1 as SEHNR and CDR2 as FQNEAQ (reference sequence). Trimming cost V 4 bases and J 5 bases; bases outside gene matches: 10.

The chain couples TRBV5-1 to TRBJ2-7, with D possibly TRBD1 on 5 matching bases. The germline gives CDR1 SGHRS, CDR2 YFSETQ. V was clipped by 5 bases and J by 3 bases, with 18 bases between them. The CDR3 has 15 amino acids. The CDR3 DNA reads as TGCGCCAGCAGTCCTAGACACGGTGACAGCTACGAGCAGTACTTC. This codes for CASSPRHGDSYEQYF.

This clone has just one count. J is TRBJ2-5 and V is TRBV29-1; possibly TRBD2 for D (5 bases). The J call could be wrong; TRBJ2-7 is a better fit for the DNA end. The CDR3 loop spans 11 amino acids. Germline V gene data show CDR1 as SQVTM and CDR2 as ANQGSEA. The CDR3 DNA reads as TGCAGCGTTGATCGGGGCTACGAGCAGTACTTC. This sequence encodes CSVDRGYEQYF.

The genes are TRBV18 and TRBJ2-1; 8 nucleotides match TRBD2. With 3 bases clipped from V and 12 bases from J, the junction kept 13 bases outside the gene matches. Germline lookup yields CDR1 KGHSH and CDR2 LQKENI. The CDR3 is 15 residues long. As DNA, the CDR3 is TGTGCCAGCTCACCTTACCTTGGGACTAGAGGGGGGCAGTTCTTC. This codes for CASSPYLGTRGGQFF.

This chain connects TRBV2 to TRBJ2-7, with 11 bases aligning to TRBD2. Germline V gene lookup returns CDR1 SNHLY and CDR2 FYNNEI. V lost 8 bases and J lost 5; bases outside the gene matches: 5. This CDR3 spans 13 amino acids. As DNA, the CDR3 is TGTGCCAGCGGGGAACTAGCGGGGGACGAGCAGTACTTC. Protein: CASGELAGDEQYF.

The J gene is TRBJ2-5, the V gene TRBV12-2; no DNA check was done on the table's D call, TRBD2. The DNA end lines up better with TRBJ2-7; the J call may be wrong. TRBV12-2 is flagged as a pseudogene. The CDR3 has 14 residues. For the CDR3, the DNA is TGTGCAAGTCGCTCAGAAGCGCCCTCCTACGAGCAGTACTTC. It yields the protein CASRSEAPSYEQYF.

Details on this clone: A far larger clone is off by one base, so a read error is likely. The gene calls are TRBV30 and TRBJ1-1; no clear D. The CDR3 length is 13 residues. Germline CDR1 reads GTSNPN; CDR2 reads SVGIG (reference sequence). V lost 5 bases, J lost 0 bases, and 10 bases lay in between. CDR3 nucleotide sequence: TGTGCCTGGGGCTGGAACATGAACACTGAAGCTTTCTTT. Translation gives CAWGWNMNTEAFF.

The chain is built from TRBV6-5 and TRBJ2-3; 11 nucleotides line up with TRBD2. V was clipped by 6 bases and J by 7 bases; unmatched bases: 9. The germline V gene encodes CDR1 MNHEY and CDR2 SVGAGI. This CDR3 is 15 amino acids long. CDR3 nucleotides: TGTGCCAGCAGGCTACTAGCGGGAGCTGGGAATACGCAGTATTTT. Its translation is CASRLLAGAGNTQYF.